This T cell receptor beta chain was documented in a study of T cells after yellow fever vaccination. A word on this clonotype: The antigen is undetermined.

Making TCR cDNA involved 5'RACE template switching, which added UMIs and a universal primer site. TCRdb processed the 5' RACE reads anew with MiXCR; each CDR3 protein has one entry. The table includes around 140,000 distinct CDR3 sequences, about 8% detected once. The CDR3 consists of 15 residues. The V gene's germline CDR1 is SEHNR and CDR2 FQNEAQ (reference sequence). Trimming took 10 bases from V and 3 from J, leaving 19 bases between them. Study-level results: Though it reached lower strength, the secondary response hit its peak faster, day 5 versus 15. Overlap between CD4 and CD8 compartments was detected for a small share of clonotypes. In post-booster samples, most primary-vaccination clones reappeared (96% CD4, 70% to 90% CD8).

This specimen was CD4+ T cells sorted from PBMCs, taken 5 days after the yellow fever booster vaccination. The V gene is TRBV7-9, the J gene TRBJ2-1, with D perhaps matching TRBD2 (6 bases). The receptor comes from a man aged 30 to 45 who received the YFV17D yellow fever vaccine. CDR3 amino acids: CAMGSGRLCYNEQFF. CDR3 nucleotides: TGTGCCATGGGCAGCGGGCGCCTCTGCTACAATGAGCAGTTCTTC.